The 2 T cell receptor beta chains below come from one sample, sequenced in a study of OX40 agonist ivuxolimab in advanced cancers. Only in-frame clones appear in the TCRdb table, and some are missing; sequencing was by immunoSEQ multiplex PCR. The sample lists 65,000 to 80,000 clones, roughly 84% occurring once. The source was CD4+ or CD8+ T cells sorted from blood, collected in a trial of the OX40 agonist ivuxolimab. The receptors derive from an adult with an advanced solid tumor such as melanoma, head and neck, liver or kidney cancer.

The CDR3 is CASSPRGVSGRAHEQFF. The CDR3, as DNA: TGTGCCAGTAGTCCCCGTGGGGTTAGCGGGAGGGCCCATGAGCAGTTCTTC. The chain recombines TRBV19 with TRBJ2-1; 11 bases align to TRBD2. V trimming: 5 bases; J trimming: 8 bases; junction bases outside the gene matches: 14. This CDR3 has 17 residues. Germline V CDR1 and CDR2: LNHDA, SQIVND (reference sequence).

The rearrangement uses TRBV4-1 and TRBJ2-2, with D perhaps matching TRBD1 (5 bases). The V end lost 0 bases, the J end lost 1 base, and 15 bases lay between the germline ends. Germline CDR1 and CDR2: MGHRA and YSYEKL. The CDR3 has 18 residues. The CDR3 loop reads CASSQDKFGAQNTGELFF. As DNA, the CDR3 is TGCGCCAGCAGCCAAGATAAATTTGGGGCCCAGAACACCGGGGAGCTGTTTTTT.